The 30 T cell receptor beta chains reported below all come from one sample, sequenced in a study of blood T cell repertoires in COVID-19. Sequenced by immunoSEQ multiplex PCR; TCRdb stores in-frame clones only, minus some. The sample consists of around 230,000 clones, roughly 86% of them appearing once. The sequenced material came from PBMCs or T cells enriched from blood (not recorded which). All receptors come from a woman younger than 45 with acute COVID-19.

V is TRBV18 and J is TRBJ1-1, with D tentatively TRBD1 (5 bases). This CDR3 has 16 residues. V lost 0 bases, J lost 0 bases, and 11 bases lay in between. Per germline, CDR1 KGHSH and CDR2 LQKENI. CDR3 protein: CASSPPGVGMNTEAFF. The CDR3 DNA is TGTGCCAGCTCACCACCAGGGGTGGGGATGAACACTGAAGCTTTCTTT. The whole variable domain, filled in from reference TRBV18 and TRBJ1-1, reads NAGVMQNPRHLVRRRGQEARLRCSPMKGHSHVYWYRQLPEEGLKFMVYLQKENIIDESGMPKERFSAEFPKEGPSILRIQQVVRGDSAAYFCASSPPGVGMNTEAFFGQGTRLTVV.

In this sample, this clone turned up a few times. The gene calls are TRBV9 and TRBJ1-1; 8 bases are shared with TRBD1. Germline V gene data show CDR1 as SGDLS and CDR2 as YYNGEE. V trimming: 0 bases; J trimming: 10 bases; junction bases outside the gene matches: 5. The length of the CDR3 is 13 residues. The CDR3 nucleotides are TGTGCCAGCAGCGTAGCCTCAGGGGGCCGAGCTTTCTTT. Its translation: CASSVASGGRAFF.

The chain joins TRBV28 to TRBJ2-7; TRBD1 is a possible D gene (5 bases). V was cut by 5 bases and J by 5 bases, with 19 bases left in between. The CDR3 is 15 amino acids. Germline assignment: CDR1 MDHEN and CDR2 SYDVKM. In nucleotides, the CDR3 is TGTGCCAGCAGTGTTTGGGGCCTCGGAATAAACGAGCAGTACTTC. Encoded protein: CASSVWGLGINEQYF.

The genes are TRBV5-6 and TRBJ1-5; 7 bases are shared with TRBD1. J gave up 3 bases and V 2 bases, and 5 bases lay outside the gene matches. From germline, CDR1 is SGHDT and CDR2 YYEEEE. This CDR3 comprises 15 residues. The CDR3 DNA reads as TGTGCCAGCAGCTTTTTTACAGGGGTCAATCAGCCCCAGCATTTT. Translated: CASSFFTGVNQPQHF.

The genes are TRBV4-1 and TRBJ2-2, with TRBD1 identical over 7 bases. The CDR3 length is 15 residues. Trimming cost V 4 bases and J 6 bases; bases outside gene matches: 8. CDR1 is MGHRA and CDR2 is YSYEKL in the germline V gene. CDR3 DNA: TGCGCCAGCAGCCTTTCTCAACAGGGGTCCGGGGAGCTGTTTTTT. It specifies CASSLSQQGSGELFF.

The chain combines TRBV19 with TRBJ2-7, with D unresolved. CDR1 is LNHDA, CDR2 SQIVND, per germline (reference sequence). The CDR3 sequence is 15 residues long. V gave up 1 base and J gave up 7 bases, with 17 bases separating them. The CDR3 reads CASSIGTVFAREQYF. The CDR3 nucleotides are TGTGCCAGTAGTATAGGCACAGTGTTTGCCCGGGAGCAGTACTTC.

The chain combines TRBV5-6 with TRBJ2-1; 14 nucleotides align to TRBD2. The CDR3 has 16 amino acids. CDR1 is SGHDT and CDR2 is YYEEEE in the germline V gene. The ends lost 2 bases at V and 9 bases at J; junction bases unmatched: 7. The CDR3: CASSFPTSGGAGEQFF. CDR3 bases: TGTGCCAGCAGCTTCCCGACTAGCGGGGGGGCGGGTGAGCAGTTCTTC.

The V call is TRBV6-5, the J call TRBJ1-3; possibly TRBD1 for D (6 bases). CDR3 length: 12 residues. Trimming shortened V by 6 bases and J by 3 bases, and 6 bases separated the two germline ends. Germline V lookup: CDR1 MNHEY, CDR2 SVGAGI. CDR3 bases: TGTGCCAGCAGGGACAGTGGAAACACCATATATTTT. This gives the protein CASRDSGNTIYF.

This clone was seen just once. The chain carries TRBV10-3 and TRBJ2-7; TRBD2 matches 12 bases. The CDR3 contains 15 residues. Per the germline V gene, CDR1 is ENHRY and CDR2 is SYGVKD. J lost 4 bases, V lost 5 bases, and 6 bases had no gene match. The CDR3 reads CAISPGLAGQYEQYF. The DNA of the CDR3 is TGTGCCATCAGTCCAGGACTAGCGGGGCAATACGAGCAGTACTTC.

The rearrangement uses TRBV6-5 and TRBJ1-1, with a tentative D call TRBD1 (5 bases). V lost 1 base, J lost 5 bases, and 8 bases lay in between. This CDR3 has 13 residues. The germline gives CDR1 MNHEY, CDR2 SVGAGI. The CDR3 DNA follows: TGTGCCAGCAGTTACTGGAGGGGAACTGAAGCTTTCTTT. It codes for CASSYWRGTEAFF.

This clone is a singleton in its sample. The chain is built from TRBV9 and TRBJ1-2; D remains ambiguous. The CDR3 contains 16 residues. Trimming took off 0 bases at V and 1 base at J, with 13 bases between the two ends. Germline V CDR1 and CDR2: SGDLS, YYNGEE. CDR3 nucleotides: TGTGCCAGCAGCGTAGCCCGGGCGGGGAGTAACTATGGCTACACCTTC. Translating it yields CASSVARAGSNYGYTF.

The chain employs TRBV6-6 and TRBJ1-3, with 8 bases matching TRBD1. The trim removed 5 bases at V and 0 bases at J, leaving 6 bases unmatched. Per the germline V gene, CDR1 is MNHNY and CDR2 is SVGAGI (reference sequence). CDR3 size: 16 residues. The CDR3 region is CASSKTGQGSGNTIYF. CDR3 DNA sequence: TGTGCCAGCAGTAAAACCGGACAGGGCTCTGGAAACACCATATATTTT.

This chain links TRBV27 with TRBJ2-2, with D possibly TRBD2 on 6 matching bases. Germline V lookup: CDR1 MNHEY, CDR2 SMNVEV (reference sequence). The V gene lost 5 bases and the J gene lost 0 bases, with 10 bases spanning the gap. The CDR3 is 15 residues long. The CDR3 DNA follows: TGTGCCAGCAGTGGACTAAACTCGAACACCGGGGAGCTGTTTTTT. Translated, it gives CASSGLNSNTGELFF.

V gene TRBV6-5 combines with J gene TRBJ2-3; 8 bases agree with TRBD1. The germline V gene encodes CDR1 MNHEY and CDR2 SVGAGI. The CDR3 is 13 amino acids. V lost 7 bases to trimming and J lost 8 bases; unmatched junction nucleotides: 8. CDR3: CASTRQGAGTQYF. DNA for the CDR3: TGTGCCAGCACCCGCCAGGGGGCGGGTACGCAGTATTTT.

The chain couples TRBV19 to TRBJ2-1; perhaps TRBD2 as D (6 bases). This CDR3 region has 15 residues. CDR1 is LNHDA and CDR2 is SQIVND in the germline V gene (reference sequence). V was trimmed by 0 bases and J by 14 bases, leaving 20 bases between them. CDR3 loop: CASSIDLLGGSWKFF. CDR3 nucleotides: TGTGCCAGTAGTATAGATCTATTGGGGGGTAGCTGGAAGTTCTTC.

The rearrangement joins TRBV9 to TRBJ1-2; unclear D gene. The V end lost 0 bases, the J end lost 6 bases, and 15 bases lay between the germline ends. The CDR3 consists of 15 residues. The germline gives CDR1 SGDLS, CDR2 YYNGEE. This chain's CDR3 is CASSVVGRPVDGYTF. The CDR3 coding sequence is TGTGCCAGCAGCGTAGTGGGCAGGCCGGTGGATGGCTACACCTTC.

The J gene is TRBJ1-1, the V gene TRBV7-9, with D tentatively TRBD1 (5 bases). Looked up from germline, CDR1 is SEHNR and CDR2 is FQNEAQ (reference sequence). Trimming removed 4 bases at V and 2 bases at J, with 11 bases between. The CDR3 loop spans 14 amino acids. CDR3 region: CASSWEGENTEAFF. The CDR3, as DNA: TGTGCCAGCAGCTGGGAAGGGGAAAACACTGAAGCTTTCTTT.

The CDR3 DNA sequence: TGTGCCTGGAGTGTACCGCCCGAGAGGGGGGAAAAACTGTTTTTT. It yields the protein CAWSVPPERGEKLFF. The chain is built from TRBV30 and TRBJ1-4, with a possible D match to TRBD1 (6 bases). The CDR3 loop spans 15 amino acids. Deletions cut 0 bases from V and 8 bases from J, with 16 bases between. Germline loops: CDR1 GTSNPN, CDR2 SVGIG (reference sequence).

The chain couples TRBV9 to TRBJ1-3, with D uncertain. The CDR3 is 13 amino acids. CDR1 and CDR2 from the germline V gene are SGDLS and YYNGEE. Trimming stripped 5 bases from V and 3 bases from J, with 9 bases between. This chain's CDR3 is CASRPGVGNTIYF. CDR3 bases: TGTGCCAGCAGACCCGGGGTTGGAAACACCATATATTTT.

This CDR3 is CASSLSWTSGQETQYF. The CDR3 bases are TGCGCCAGCAGCTTGTCCTGGACTAGCGGGCAAGAGACCCAGTACTTC. This chain links TRBV5-1 with TRBJ2-5; the match to TRBD2 covers 11 bases. V shed 1 base, J shed 2 bases, and the junction held 4 bases outside the gene matches. Germline V gives CDR1 SGHRS, CDR2 YFSETQ. The CDR3 consists of 16 residues.

This chain joins TRBV5-5 and TRBJ1-1; D remains ambiguous. Trimming pared 5 bases from V and 0 bases from J, leaving 17 bases between. The germline gives CDR1 SGHKS, CDR2 YYEKEE (reference sequence). The CDR3 spans 16 residues. The CDR3 loop is CASRSDPPAVNTEAFF. CDR3 DNA sequence: TGTGCCAGCAGATCAGACCCACCGGCGGTGAACACTGAAGCTTTCTTT.

This clone has just one count. This chain joins TRBV2 and TRBJ1-1, with D uncertain. The CDR3 consists of 18 residues. CDR1 and CDR2 (germline): SNHLY, FYNNEI. V lost 3 bases and J lost 0, with 20 bases in between. CDR3 nucleotide sequence: TGTGCCAGCAGTGATCTCCTGCGGGCAGCCCTACTGAACACTGAAGCTTTCTTT. It translates to CASSDLLRAALLNTEAFF.

The CDR3 is CASSLGGRPYNEQFF. CDR3 coding DNA: TGTGCCAGCAGCTTAGGGGGCAGACCCTACAATGAGCAGTTCTTC. The chain employs TRBV7-9 and TRBJ2-1, with D perhaps matching TRBD1 (5 bases). This CDR3 region has 15 residues. Germline V CDR1 and CDR2: SEHNR, FQNEAQ (reference sequence). V was clipped by 1 base and J by 2 bases, with 9 bases between them.

The CDR3: CASSPDRDVKYEQYF. CDR3 DNA: TGTGCCAGCAGCCCCGACAGGGACGTGAAGTACGAGCAGTACTTC. The chain uses TRBV7-9 and TRBJ2-7; 7 bases fit TRBD1. Germline CDR1 and CDR2: SEHNR and FQNEAQ (reference sequence). J was trimmed by 4 bases and V by 5 bases; bases with no gene match: 11. The CDR3 runs to 15 residues.

The chain employs TRBV15 and TRBJ1-2; D not resolved. V lost 3 bases and J lost 6, with 11 bases in between. The CDR3 covers 13 residues. Germline lookup yields CDR1 LNHNV and CDR2 YYDKDF (reference sequence). CDR3 sequence reads: CATSRAARDGYTF. Written as DNA, the CDR3 is TGTGCCACCAGCAGGGCCGCGAGGGATGGCTACACCTTC. Drawing the rest from reference TRBV15 and TRBJ1-2, the complete variable domain is DAMVIQNPRYQVTQFGKPVTLSCSQTLNHNVMYWYQQKSSQAPKLLFHYYDKDFNNEADTPDNFQSRRPNTSFCFLDIRSPGLGDTAMYLCATSRAARDGYTFGSGTRLTVV.

The chain employs TRBV15 and TRBJ2-3, with D tentatively TRBD1 (6 bases). V dropped 6 bases and J dropped 0 bases, with 13 bases sitting between them. CDR3 length: 15 amino acids. CDR1 and CDR2 from the germline V gene are LNHNV and YYDKDF (reference sequence). CDR3 nucleotide sequence: TGTGCCACCAGTAAAGGGGGAACTAGCACAGATACGCAGTATTTT. It yields the protein CATSKGGTSTDTQYF.

The chain employs TRBV3-1 (or the pseudogene TRBV3-2) and TRBJ1-6, with TRBD1 as a possible D gene (6 bases). Germline V gives CDR1 LGHDT, CDR2 YNNKEL (reference sequence). The CDR3 is 13 amino acids. Trimming took 4 bases from V and 7 from J, leaving 8 bases between them. The CDR3 DNA reads as TGTGCCAGCAGCCGCGACAGGAATTCACCCCTCCACTTT. Protein: CASSRDRNSPLHF.

Comment on this clone: Sequence at one end of the junction differs from germline and may be a read error. J is TRBJ2-7 and V is TRBV19; 7 bases fit TRBD1. This CDR3 contains 13 residues. Germline assignment: CDR1 LNHDA and CDR2 SQIVND (reference sequence). The CDR3 loop reads CASTRQGSHEQYF. For the CDR3, the DNA is TGTGCCAGCACCCGACAGGGCTCCCACGAGCAGTACTTC.

The V gene is TRBV28, the J gene TRBJ1-1, with 8 positions matching TRBD1. Losses at the gene ends were 2 bases for V and 5 bases for J; bases not matched to a gene: 4. This CDR3 spans 14 amino acids. Per the germline V gene, CDR1 is MDHEN and CDR2 is SYDVKM. The DNA for the CDR3 is TGTGCCAGCAGTTTACACAGGGGGTTTACTGAAGCTTTCTTT. Protein: CASSLHRGFTEAFF.

The CDR3: CARTGLATNEKLFF. CDR3 bases: TGTGCCAGGACAGGGCTCGCAACTAATGAAAAACTGTTTTTT. The rearrangement joins TRBV27 to TRBJ1-4; the match to TRBD1 covers 7 bases. Germline lookup yields CDR1 MNHEY and CDR2 SMNVEV (reference sequence). This CDR3 is 14 amino acids long. V trimming: 9 bases; J trimming: 0 bases; junction bases outside the gene matches: 4.